This TCR beta chain was captured by sequencing in a study of T cells in Graves' hyperthyroidism and ophthalmopathy. Researchers took RNA transcripts and amplified the TCR beta CDR3 regions from them. An initial round of RT-PCR targeting the TCR CDR3 relied on the HTBI primer set. One entry per CDR3 protein results from TCRdb running MiXCR on the multiplex PCR reads. This sample has under 650,000 distinct CDR3 sequences, with about 16% found just once. This CDR3 has 15 amino acids. Per the germline V gene, CDR1 is SGHTA and CDR2 is FQGNSA. Remarks on this clonotype: The junction shows a germline mismatch at one end, possibly a read error.

With a duration under 2 months, the hyperthyroidism was newly diagnosed in patients aged 18 to 65. The chain couples TRBV7-2 to TRBJ1-5; 7 bases line up with TRBD1. The sample consisted of blood. This clonotype was sampled from a woman in her 30s with Graves' hyperthyroidism. The CDR3 here is CASSFGQEPNRPQHF. CDR3 coding DNA: TGTGCCAGCAGCTTTGGACAGGAGCCCAATCGGCCCCAGCATTTT.